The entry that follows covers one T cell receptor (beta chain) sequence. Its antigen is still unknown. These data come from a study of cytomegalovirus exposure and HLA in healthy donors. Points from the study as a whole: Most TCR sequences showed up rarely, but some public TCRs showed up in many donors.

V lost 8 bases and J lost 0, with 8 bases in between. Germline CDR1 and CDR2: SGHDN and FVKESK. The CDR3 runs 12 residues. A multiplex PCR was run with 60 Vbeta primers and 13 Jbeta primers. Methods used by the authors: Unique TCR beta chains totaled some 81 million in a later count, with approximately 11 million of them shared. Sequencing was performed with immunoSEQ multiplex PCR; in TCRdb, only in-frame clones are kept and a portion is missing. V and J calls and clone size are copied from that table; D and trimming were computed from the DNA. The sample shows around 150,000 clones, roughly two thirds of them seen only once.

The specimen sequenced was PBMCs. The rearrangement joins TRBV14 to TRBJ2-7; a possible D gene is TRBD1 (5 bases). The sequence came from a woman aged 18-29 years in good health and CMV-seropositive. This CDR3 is CASGGHSYEQYF. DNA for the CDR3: TGTGCCAGCGGTGGACACTCCTACGAGCAGTACTTC. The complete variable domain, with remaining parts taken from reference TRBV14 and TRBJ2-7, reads EAGVTQFPSHSVIEKGQTVTLRCDPISGHDNLYWYRRVMGKEIKFLLHFVKESKQDESGMPNNRFLAERTGGTYSTLKVQPAELEDSGVYFCASGGHSYEQYFGPGTRLTVT.